A selection of T cell receptor beta chains follows, all from one sample in a study of cytomegalovirus exposure and HLA in healthy donors. Only in-frame clones appear in the TCRdb table, and some are missing; sequencing was by immunoSEQ multiplex PCR. The table lists roughly 190,000 clones, about 84% of them singletons. The sample consisted of PBMCs. These receptors were collected from a man aged 45 to 65 in good health and CMV-seronegative. Each CDR3 is given with its conserved first and last residue. A D gene is named only where the DNA matches it firmly. The size field is filled for only some rows; it gives once, few, many or a size class.

NA	TRBD2	TRBV5-5	TRBJ2-2	CASSLEASGGPLFF	TGTGCCAGCAGCTTGGAGGCTAGCGGGGGCCCGCTGTTTTTT
NA	TRBD1	TRBV27	TRBJ1-2	CASSSTRGLYGYTF	TGTGCCAGCAGTTCCACCAGGGGGCTCTATGGCTACACCTTC
once	NA	TRBV11-2	TRBJ1-6	CASSLLKGRDSPLHF	TGTGCCAGCAGCTTACTAAAGGGGCGAGATTCACCCCTCCACTTT
NA	NA	TRBV6-5	TRBJ1-5	CASSYSTASNQPQHF	TGTGCCAGCAGTTACTCAACAGCCTCCAATCAGCCCCAGCATTTT
NA	NA	TRBV5-1	TRBJ2-2	CASSWTVLSNTGELFF	TGCGCCAGCAGCTGGACTGTCCTTTCGAACACCGGGGAGCTGTTTTTT
NA	NA	TRBV7-6	TRBJ1-1	CASSLGLENTEAFF	TGTGCCAGCAGCTTAGGGCTTGAGAACACTGAAGCTTTCTTT
NA	NA	TRBV11-2	TRBJ1-2	CASSPTGNYGYTF	TGTGCCAGCAGCCCCACGGGGAACTATGGCTACACCTTC
NA	NA	TRBV4-1	TRBJ1-4	CASSQDFKGGAYNEKLFF	TGCGCCAGCAGCCAAGATTTTAAGGGTGGGGCCTATAATGAAAAACTGTTTTTT
NA	TRBD2	TRBV12-5	TRBJ2-3	CASGLSSGGSRYTQYF	TGTGCTAGTGGTTTGTCAAGCGGGGGGTCTAGATATACGCAGTATTTT
NA	TRBD1	TRBV5-5	TRBJ1-2	CASIRGGAAGYTF	TGTGCCAGCATCCGAGGGGGCGCCGCGGGCTACACCTTC